The entry below describes one T cell receptor beta chain. The sample comes from a study of patients and donors after allogeneic stem cell transplantation. MiXCR, run by TCRdb on the RT-PCR reads, gives a single entry per CDR3 protein. The sample carries 410,000 or so distinct CDR3 sequences, roughly 17% recorded once. This CDR3 is 15 amino acids long. The ends were cut back, 5 bases at V and 2 bases at J, with 16 bases in the middle. The germline V gene has CDR1 SGHTA and CDR2 FQGNSA. The receptor's source is a human donor who was either an allogeneic HSCT recipient or a stem cell or donor lymphocyte infusion donor (not recorded which). It is not recorded whose cells these are; they may come from a transplant donor. The chain links TRBV7-2 to TRBJ2-7; TRBD1 or TRBD2 may be the D gene (6 bases each). Sequencing used blood, either unsorted or a sorted T cell fraction (not recorded which). CDR3 DNA: TGTGCCAGCAGCGCCGGGGGACAACGAACCTACGAGCAGTACTTC. Translating it yields CASSAGGQRTYEQYF.